This T cell receptor beta chain emerged from a study of spatial heterogeneity in lung cancer. Background on the study: Available follow-up PBMC samples were sequenced, at a median of about two years post-resection. The average appearance count of each unique TCR and UMI combination in raw reads was more than nine.

Germline V gives CDR1 SGHRS, CDR2 YFSETQ. V lost 6 bases, J lost 5 bases, and 18 bases lay in between. The CDR3 extends over 16 amino acids. All TCR cDNA molecules were individually tagged with a unique molecular identifier. MiXCR, run by TCRdb on the 5' RACE reads, gives a single entry per CDR3 protein. The table records about 94,000 distinct CDR3 sequences, roughly a fifth of them present only once. This clonotype was seen only a few times. The time point is: blood at routine non-recurrence follow-up after resection. Unsorted samples of tumor, nontumor lung or frozen PBMC had their whole RNA sequenced.

This TCR was sampled from a male donor with early-stage non-small cell lung cancer. The gene calls are TRBV5-1 and TRBJ1-6; no clear D gene. The source material was PBMCs, sampled at follow-up. The CDR3 DNA is TGCGCCAGCACCCCCCTTTCCCCTTTGGATAATTCACCCCTCCACTTT. Translated, it gives CASTPLSPLDNSPLHF.